The 30 T cell receptor beta chains below come from one sample, sequenced in a study of beta chain features in type 1 diabetes. Every isolated RNA sample was fully reverse transcribed, so sequencing captured expressed TCRB transcripts. TCRdb's table, derived via immunoSEQ multiplex PCR, lists solely in-frame clones and lacks some. The sample gives fewer than 900,000 clones, under 20% of which show up once; 0.023% is in the top ten. The sample was naive CD4+ T cells from blood. Receptor source: a woman under 30 in good health.

This clone was picked up a small number of times. This chain uses TRBV2 with TRBJ2-7, with D possibly being TRBD2 (7 bases). Trimming left V 4 bases short and J 7 bases short, with 14 bases between. The CDR3 sequence is 13 residues long. Germline V gene lookup returns CDR1 SNHLY and CDR2 FYNNEI. CDR3 amino acids: CASSGQQGGEQYF. CDR3 in DNA: TGTGCCAGCAGTGGACAACAGGGAGGGGAGCAGTACTTC.

Only a few counts were recorded for this clone. The chain couples TRBV13 to TRBJ2-1; possibly TRBD1 for D (7 bases). V gave up 5 bases and J gave up 0 bases, with 17 bases separating them. The germline V gene encodes CDR1 PRHDT and CDR2 FYEKMQ (reference sequence). This CDR3 region has 17 residues. The CDR3 spells CASSTKPGGSSYNEQFF. The CDR3 nucleotides are TGTGCCAGCAGCACAAAGCCAGGGGGGAGCTCCTACAATGAGCAGTTCTTC.

The sample holds a few counts of this clone. Here the CDR3 reads CASSPNDARGQETQYF. The CDR3 region has the DNA TGTGCCAGCTCACCTAACGATGCCAGGGGTCAAGAGACCCAGTACTTC. The gene calls are TRBV18 and TRBJ2-5; D possibly corresponds to TRBD1 (6 bases). Germline V gene lookup returns CDR1 KGHSH and CDR2 LQKENI. Between the trimmed V and J ends, which lost 3 bases and 2 bases, there was a span of 16 bases. The CDR3 runs 16 residues.

This clone was detected only a few times. The chain is built from TRBV7-8 and TRBJ2-3; D is unclear. In germline, CDR1 is SGHVS, CDR2 FQNEAQ. V was cut by 5 bases and J by 6 bases, with 15 bases left in between. This CDR3 has 14 amino acids. In nucleotides, the CDR3 is TGTGCCAGCAGCCCTCTCCGGGTCGGCGATACGCAGTATTTT. It encodes CASSPLRVGDTQYF.

This clone was detected a few times. The chain employs TRBV14 and TRBJ2-1; the D is unclear. Germline lookup yields CDR1 SGHDN and CDR2 FVKESK. This CDR3 has 14 amino acids. Trimming took 4 bases from V and 7 from J, leaving 14 bases between them. The CDR3 DNA reads TGTGCCAGCAGCCCGTTCGGAAGGGCGAATGAGCAGTTCTTC. Its translation is CASSPFGRANEQFF.

The V gene is TRBV7-6, the J gene TRBJ2-7; 9 nucleotides align to TRBD1. Germline CDR1 is SGHVS and CDR2 is FNYEAQ. V gave up 3 bases and J gave up 7 bases; unmatched junction bases: 10. This CDR3 contains 15 residues. CDR3 protein: CASSLGDRVSGEQYF. The CDR3 nucleotides are TGTGCCAGCAGCTTGGGGGACAGGGTCTCGGGGGAGCAGTACTTC.

The chain joins TRBV28 to TRBJ2-1; D gene ambiguous. Germline-derived CDR1 and CDR2 are MDHEN and SYDVKM. The CDR3 covers 14 residues. Trimming cost V 1 base and J 6 bases, with 10 bases left between them. The CDR3 DNA sequence: TGTGCCAGCAGTTTATCCCCCCCTCTCAATGAGCAGTTCTTC. Translating it yields CASSLSPPLNEQFF.

This clone came up a few times. V is TRBV11-1 and J is TRBJ2-3; tentative D call: TRBD2 (5 bases). The germline V gene has CDR1 SGHAT and CDR2 FQDESV (reference sequence). CDR3 length: 16 amino acids. The V and J ends lost 2 bases and 0 bases respectively, with 12 bases between them. The DNA of the CDR3 is TGTGCCAGCAGCTTACTGGACTCCTTGAGCACAGATACGCAGTATTTT. Translated: CASSLLDSLSTDTQYF.

This clone turned up a few times. This chain joins TRBV5-1 and TRBJ2-1, with 9 bases identical to TRBD2. The CDR3 consists of 18 residues. Germline assignment: CDR1 SGHRS and CDR2 YFSETQ. V lost 4 bases to trimming and J lost 9 bases; unmatched junction nucleotides: 20. The CDR3 DNA follows: TGCGCCAGCAGCAATTTCTTCCGCGGGAGGGGTCTTTTGGGTGAGCAGTTCTTC. It yields the protein CASSNFFRGRGLLGEQFF.

There are a few counts of this clone. This chain's CDR3 is CASSPRWGGRETQYF. The CDR3 DNA follows: TGTGCCAGCAGTCCGCGTTGGGGTGGTCGGGAGACCCAGTACTTC. The V gene is TRBV27, the J gene TRBJ2-5; D call uncertain. Trimming left V 5 bases short and J 5 bases short, with 18 bases between. Germline-derived CDR1 and CDR2 are MNHEY and SMNVEV (reference sequence). The CDR3 consists of 15 residues.

This chain connects TRBV9 to TRBJ2-5; TRBD1 matches at 7 bases. The J segment lost 7 bases and the V segment lost 4 bases, leaving 19 bases of the junction unmatched. The germline V gene encodes CDR1 SGDLS and CDR2 YYNGEE. The CDR3 contains 17 residues. The CDR3 is CASSPHLGQAEDGTQYF. CDR3 sequence (DNA): TGTGCCAGCAGCCCCCACCTCGGACAGGCGGAGGATGGGACCCAGTACTTC.

The chain has TRBV4-3 and TRBJ2-4; D call uncertain. The CDR3 contains 20 residues. The V gene's germline CDR1 is LGHNA and CDR2 YSLEER. Trimming removed 0 bases from V and 1 base from J, with 22 bases in between. The CDR3 reads CASSQEPTLGSSLAKNIQYF. CDR3 nucleotides: TGCGCCAGCAGCCAAGAACCCACCCTTGGCTCTTCACTTGCCAAAAACATTCAGTACTTC.

This chain links TRBV4-1 with TRBJ1-3, with unresolved D. V was pared by 0 bases and J by 0 bases, with 9 bases between. CDR1 and CDR2 from the germline V gene are MGHRA and YSYEKL. The CDR3 consists of 16 residues. The CDR3 protein is CASSQEVQTSGNTIYF. As DNA, the CDR3 is TGCGCCAGCAGCCAAGAAGTACAGACCTCTGGAAACACCATATATTTT.

The chain couples TRBV5-1 to TRBJ2-5; TRBD2 agrees at 10 bases. The end of the DNA is better explained by TRBJ2-7, so the J call may be wrong. The germline gives CDR1 SGHRS, CDR2 YFSETQ. The CDR3 has 15 residues. The DNA for the CDR3 is TGCGCCAGCAGCTTAGCGGGAGGGCCTCCGTACGAGCAGTACTTC. Amino acids: CASSLAGGPPYEQYF.

This clone was observed a single time. This chain links TRBV6-5 with TRBJ2-7; the D is unclear. The length of the CDR3 is 14 residues. Trimming cost V 0 bases and J 6 bases, with 12 bases left between them. The germline gives CDR1 MNHEY, CDR2 SVGAGI. The CDR3 region has the DNA TGTGCCAGCAGTTACTCGATTGGCAATTTCGAGCAGTACTTC. Its protein product is CASSYSIGNFEQYF.

This clone came up a few times. J is TRBJ2-3 and V is TRBV7-2; D possibly matches TRBD1 or TRBD2 (5 bases each). The length of the CDR3 is 16 residues. CDR1 and CDR2 (germline): SGHTA, FQGNSA. Trimming cost V 3 bases and J 0 bases, with 13 bases left between them. The CDR3 nucleotides read TGTGCCAGCAGCTTCCCGGGGTGGGGGAGCACAGATACGCAGTATTTT. Amino acids: CASSFPGWGSTDTQYF.

This clone came up a few times. The chain carries TRBV19 and TRBJ2-3; D not resolved. CDR1 and CDR2 (germline): LNHDA, SQIVND (reference sequence). This CDR3 has 13 residues. Trimming pared 7 bases from V and 3 bases from J, leaving 11 bases between. The CDR3 reads CASTASRTDTQYF. CDR3 nucleotides: TGTGCCAGTACCGCTAGTCGGACAGATACGCAGTATTTT.

This clone came up a few times. The chain uses TRBV21-1 and TRBJ1-5. TRBV21-1 is labeled a pseudogene. The CDR3 contains 17 residues. The CDR3 here is CASSPRPREESSQPQHF. Here the CDR3 DNA reads TGTGCCAGCAGCCCCCGCCCCCGGGAGGAATCAAGTCAGCCCCAGCATTTT.

This clone has only a few counts. The chain is built from TRBV5-1 and TRBJ2-7; a possible D gene is TRBD2 (5 bases). The CDR3 runs to 15 residues. Germline CDR1 is SGHRS and CDR2 is YFSETQ. V lost 5 bases to trimming and J lost 0 bases, with 15 bases between them. The CDR3 reads CASSALEESSYEQYF. The CDR3 DNA reads as TGCGCCAGCAGTGCCTTGGAGGAGAGCTCCTACGAGCAGTACTTC.

This clone was counted between two and nine times. Other DNA sequences in the same sample also yield this CDR3. The gene calls are TRBV6-5 and TRBJ1-1; tentatively, D is TRBD1 (5 bases). This CDR3 region has 13 residues. Germline values: CDR1 MNHEY, CDR2 SVGAGI. The V gene lost 0 bases and the J gene lost 4 bases, with 6 bases spanning the gap. The CDR3: CASSYSGATEAFF. The CDR3 nucleotides read TGTGCCAGCAGTTACTCTGGGGCCACTGAAGCTTTCTTT.

The table lists this clone with a few counts. This chain connects TRBV7-2 to TRBJ2-1; D not certain. V was trimmed by 5 bases and J by 4 bases, leaving 18 bases between them. The CDR3 is 16 residues long. Germline values: CDR1 SGHTA, CDR2 FQGNSA. The CDR3 nucleotides are TGTGCCAGCAGCGGCAAAGCCCGTGTCTATTACAATGAGCAGTTCTTC. As protein: CASSGKARVYYNEQFF.

Turning to this clone: At the DNA level, this CDR3 is encoded by other sequences in the same sample as well. This chain uses TRBV28 with TRBJ1-5, with D perhaps TRBD1 (5 bases). The V end was cut by 7 bases, the J end by 0 bases, with 10 bases between. This CDR3 is built from 14 residues. CDR1 is MDHEN, CDR2 SYDVKM, per germline. The CDR3 spells CASKEGNSNQPQHF. The CDR3 coding sequence is TGTGCCAGCAAAGAGGGGAATAGCAATCAGCCCCAGCATTTT.

This clone was observed a handful of times. The chain has TRBV29-1 and TRBJ1-3; possibly TRBD1 for D (5 bases). V was shortened by 5 bases and J by 4 bases, with 15 bases between the two germline ends. Germline CDR1 reads SQVTM; CDR2 reads ANQGSEA. This CDR3 is 14 amino acids long. The CDR3 spells CSVRVSGSGNTIYF. The CDR3 DNA reads as TGCAGCGTTCGGGTTTCAGGGTCCGGAAACACCATATATTTT.

This clone was counted only a few times. At one end, the junction sequence differs from germline, possibly due to a read error. The chain is built from TRBV9 and TRBJ2-5, with 12 bases aligning to TRBD2. Per the germline V gene, CDR1 is SGDLS and CDR2 is YYNGEE. This CDR3 is built from 14 residues. Here the CDR3 reads CASSERLAGESQYF. CDR3 sequence (DNA): TGTGCCAGCAGCGAGCGACTAGCGGGAGAGTCCCAGTACTTC.

Only a few counts were recorded for this clone. The rearrangement uses TRBV7-8 and TRBJ2-5; D not certain. Germline loops: CDR1 SGHVS, CDR2 FQNEAQ. CDR3 size: 13 residues. Trimming removed 5 bases from V and 4 bases from J, with 11 bases in between. CDR3 in DNA: TGTGCCAGCAGCCGTAGCATCCGAGAGACCCAGTACTTC. It codes for CASSRSIRETQYF.

This chain links TRBV5-4 with TRBJ2-3; weak D call: TRBD2 (5 bases). CDR1 is SGHNT and CDR2 is YYREEE in the germline V gene (reference sequence). The CDR3 runs to 17 residues. The V end was cut by 4 bases, the J end by 0 bases, with 18 bases between. CDR3 residues: CASSRPGMSGSTDTQYF. CDR3 sequence (DNA): TGTGCCAGCAGCCGCCCGGGGATGTCGGGGAGCACAGATACGCAGTATTTT.

This clone was observed a handful of times. The chain couples TRBV5-4 to TRBJ2-2; 9 bases map to TRBD2. In germline, CDR1 is SGHNT, CDR2 YYREEE (reference sequence). The ends lost 0 bases at V and 5 bases at J; junction bases unmatched: 8. The CDR3 runs to 17 residues. The CDR3 sequence: CASSLGYSGSGTGELFF. The CDR3 nucleotides read TGTGCCAGCAGCTTGGGGTATAGCGGGAGTGGGACCGGGGAGCTGTTTTTT.

The J gene is TRBJ2-1, the V gene TRBV7-8, with TRBD1 matching 9 bases. Trimming at V came to 2 bases and at J to 4 bases, leaving 6 bases not matched to a gene. CDR1 is SGHVS, CDR2 FQNEAQ, per germline. The CDR3 length is 16 residues. The DNA of the CDR3 is TGTGCCAGCAGCTTAAACTCGGGACAGGGATACAATGAGCAGTTCTTC. It translates to CASSLNSGQGYNEQFF.

The chain joins TRBV6-6 to TRBJ2-5; D ambiguous. With 0 bases removed from V and 4 bases from J, the gap between germline ends came to 12 bases. CDR1 is MNHNY, CDR2 SVGAGI, per germline (reference sequence). The CDR3 extends over 15 amino acids. Here the CDR3 reads CASSYSQGFGETQYF. As DNA, the CDR3 is TGTGCCAGCAGTTACTCACAAGGCTTCGGAGAGACCCAGTACTTC.

This clone was found a few times. The gene calls are TRBV27 and TRBJ2-3, with 7 nucleotides matching TRBD1. J lost 2 bases, V lost 5 bases, and 7 bases had no gene match. CDR1 and CDR2 (germline): MNHEY, SMNVEV (reference sequence). The CDR3 is 15 amino acids. In nucleotides, the CDR3 is TGTGCCAGCAGTAAACCGGGACAGCCCACAGATACGCAGTATTTT. Encoded protein: CASSKPGQPTDTQYF.